Each of the 20 T cell receptor beta chains below was sequenced from the same sample in a study of cytomegalovirus exposure and HLA in healthy donors. Some clones are missing from TCRdb's copy, which holds only in-frame ones; the method was immunoSEQ multiplex PCR. The sample holds about 220,000 clones, around 87% seen once. Sequencing was carried out using PBMCs. The receptors stem from a man aged 18 to 30 in good health and CMV-seronegative.

The chain recombines TRBV6-5 with TRBJ2-3, with 10 positions matching TRBD2. Germline CDR1 reads MNHEY; CDR2 reads SVGAGI. Trimming cost V 3 bases and J 3 bases; bases outside gene matches: 6. The CDR3 length is 16 residues. CDR3 amino acids: CASSYSGLASTDTQYF. In DNA form, the CDR3 reads TGTGCCAGCAGTTATTCGGGACTAGCGTCGACAGATACGCAGTATTTT.

J is TRBJ1-1 and V is TRBV5-1, with D tentatively TRBD1 (5 bases). Germline-derived CDR1 and CDR2 are SGHRS and YFSETQ. CDR3 length equals 15 residues. Trimming left V 0 bases short and J 1 base short, with 10 bases between. In DNA, the CDR3 is TGCGCCAGCAGCTTGGAGGGGCAGCCGAACACTGAAGCTTTCTTT. Its protein is CASSLEGQPNTEAFF.

This rearrangement joins TRBV18 to TRBJ2-1, with TRBD2 identical over 9 bases. Trimming cost V 0 bases and J 5 bases; bases outside gene matches: 8. Germline V CDR1 and CDR2: KGHSH, LQKENI. This CDR3 has 17 amino acids. The CDR3 sequence: CASSPPFSGGFNNEQFF. The CDR3 nucleotides are TGTGCCAGCTCACCACCGTTCAGCGGGGGGTTTAACAATGAGCAGTTCTTC.

The chain has TRBV5-4 and TRBJ1-2, with a possible D match to TRBD1 (6 bases). Trimming took 2 bases from V and 3 from J, leaving 14 bases between them. From germline, CDR1 is SGHNT and CDR2 YYREEE (reference sequence). The CDR3 contains 15 residues. The CDR3 DNA sequence: TGTGCCAGCAGCTTACAGGGCGAACTCCACTATGGCTACACCTTC. Its translation is CASSLQGELHYGYTF.

The genes are TRBV10-3 and TRBJ1-1, with D unclear. V was shortened by 4 bases and J by 0 bases, with 6 bases between the two germline ends. This CDR3 region has 13 residues. Germline V gene sequence: CDR1 ENHRY, CDR2 SYGVKD. CDR3 loop: CAISVELNTEAFF. CDR3 DNA sequence: TGTGCCATCAGTGTTGAGCTGAACACTGAAGCTTTCTTT.

The rearrangement uses TRBV14 and TRBJ1-6; D remains ambiguous. The V end lost 1 base, the J end lost 11 bases, and 12 bases lay between the germline ends. The CDR3 contains 14 residues. Per germline, CDR1 SGHDN and CDR2 FVKESK. CDR3 sequence reads: CASSQGAGGAPLHF. CDR3 in DNA: TGTGCCAGCAGCCAAGGAGCGGGAGGAGCACCCCTCCACTTT.

The chain recombines TRBV4-1 with TRBJ2-3, with 10 bases aligning to TRBD2. V was clipped by 4 bases and J by 0 bases; unmatched bases: 4. CDR1 and CDR2 (germline): MGHRA, YSYEKL. The CDR3 is 16 amino acids. The CDR3 nucleotides are TGCGCCAGCAGCCCAGGACTAGCGGCAAGCACAGATACGCAGTATTTT. The encoded protein is CASSPGLAASTDTQYF.

The V gene is TRBV25-1, the J gene TRBJ1-6; D is possibly TRBD1 (5 bases). Deletions cut 4 bases from V and 9 bases from J, with 19 bases between. CDR3 length equals 16 residues. The germline gives CDR1 MGHDK, CDR2 SYGVNS. This CDR3 reads CASSGSLKGVTSPLHF. CDR3 nucleotide sequence: TGTGCCAGCAGTGGCTCCCTGAAAGGGGTAACTTCACCCCTCCACTTT. Together with reference TRBV25-1 and TRBJ1-6, the CDR3 gives the full variable domain: EADIYQTPRYLVIGTGKKITLECSQTMGHDKMYWYQQDPGMELHLIHYSYGVNSTEKGDLSSESTVSRIRTEHFPLTLESARPSHTSQYLCASSGSLKGVTSPLHFGNGTRLTVT.

This chain uses TRBV5-1 with TRBJ2-1; tentatively, D is TRBD2 (6 bases). V lost 1 base and J 5 bases, leaving 10 bases between the germline ends. The germline gives CDR1 SGHRS, CDR2 YFSETQ. The CDR3 consists of 14 residues. The CDR3, as DNA: TGCGCCAGCAGCTTGTTCTCGGGGGACAATGAGCAGTTCTTC. Translated: CASSLFSGDNEQFF.

The chain uses TRBV5-5 and TRBJ2-3; TRBD2 aligns across 11 bases. V lost 2 bases, J lost 0 bases, and 5 bases stayed unmatched. The CDR3 consists of 17 residues. Germline loops: CDR1 SGHKS, CDR2 YYEKEE (reference sequence). CDR3 in amino acids: CASSFSGGAGSTDTQYF. CDR3 nucleotide sequence: TGTGCCAGCAGCTTTAGCGGGGGGGCCGGGAGCACAGATACGCAGTATTTT.

The genes are TRBV9 and TRBJ1-1, with D possibly matching TRBD1 (6 bases). With 4 bases removed from V and 8 bases from J, the gap between germline ends came to 15 bases. This CDR3 contains 13 residues. Germline assignment: CDR1 SGDLS and CDR2 YYNGEE. In nucleotides, the CDR3 is TGTGCCAGCAGCCCCCGGACAGCCTCCGAAGCTTTCTTT. Its translation is CASSPRTASEAFF.

The chain uses TRBV7-9 and TRBJ2-7, with 8 bases lining up with TRBD2. The CDR3 consists of 15 residues. In germline, CDR1 is SEHNR, CDR2 FQNEAQ (reference sequence). The V and J ends lost 5 bases and 0 bases, in that order; junction bases with no gene match: 6. DNA of the CDR3: TGTGCCAGCAGCAACATAGCGGGGCTCTCCTACGAGCAGTACTTC. Translated, it gives CASSNIAGLSYEQYF.

The CDR3 nucleotides are TGCAGCGTTGAAGATCTAGTAACAGATACGCAGTATTTT. This gives the protein CSVEDLVTDTQYF. This rearrangement joins TRBV29-1 to TRBJ2-3; no clear D. The CDR3 covers 13 residues. V was shortened by 0 bases and J by 3 bases, with 7 bases between the two germline ends. Germline loops: CDR1 SQVTM, CDR2 ANQGSEA.

This clone was detected a few times. The chain couples TRBV9 to TRBJ2-5, with 11 bases fitting TRBD2. Germline V gene data show CDR1 as SGDLS and CDR2 as YYNGEE. CDR3 length: 14 residues. V shed 5 bases, J shed 6 bases, and the junction held 6 bases outside the gene matches. CDR3 DNA: TGTGCCAGCAGTGCCGGGACTAGCGGTCAGACCCAGTACTTC. Amino acid sequence: CASSAGTSGQTQYF.

The rearrangement joins TRBV4-3 to TRBJ1-2; 7 positions agree with TRBD1. With 1 base clipped from V and 10 bases from J, the junction kept 18 bases outside the gene matches. Germline V gene lookup returns CDR1 LGHNA and CDR2 YSLEER. The CDR3 has 17 amino acids. The CDR3 DNA follows: TGCGCCAGCAGCCAAGCTAAGGGAATTCCGGGACAGACCGACTACACCTTC. It encodes CASSQAKGIPGQTDYTF.

The genes are TRBV11-3 and TRBJ2-1; TRBD1 matches at 10 bases. The V gene end was trimmed by 5 bases and the J gene end by 13 bases; junction bases not matched to a gene: 8. Germline lookup yields CDR1 SGHNT and CDR2 YENEEA. This CDR3 is built from 13 residues. CDR3 sequence: CASSPDRGRLQFF. The CDR3 DNA sequence: TGTGCCAGCAGCCCAGACAGGGGGCGGCTTCAGTTCTTC.

This chain joins TRBV27 and TRBJ2-3; 8 bases align to TRBD2. Germline CDR1 is MNHEY and CDR2 is SMNVEV (reference sequence). This CDR3 comprises 16 residues. Trimming took 10 bases from V and 1 from J; bases not matched to a gene: 13. CDR3 in amino acids: CATGRGGAGGTDTQYF. The CDR3, as DNA: TGTGCCACCGGTCGGGGTGGAGCGGGAGGCACAGATACGCAGTATTTT.

This CDR3 reads CAWSGGLRSPLHF. CDR3 in DNA: TGTGCCTGGAGTGGAGGGCTCAGATCACCCCTCCACTTT. The chain carries TRBV30 and TRBJ1-6; D uncertain. Per germline, CDR1 GTSNPN and CDR2 SVGIG (reference sequence). V was trimmed by 1 base and J by 10 bases, leaving 11 bases between them. CDR3 length: 13 amino acids.

The chain links TRBV11-3 to TRBJ2-1, with 10 bases lining up with TRBD2. The CDR3 has 16 amino acids. V lost 3 bases to trimming and J lost 8 bases; unmatched junction nucleotides: 10. Germline assignment: CDR1 SGHNT and CDR2 YENEEA. Here the CDR3 reads CASSFLGTSETDEQFF. As DNA, the CDR3 is TGTGCCAGCAGCTTTTTGGGGACTAGCGAGACGGATGAGCAGTTCTTC. Using reference TRBV11-3 and TRBJ2-1 for the parts outside the CDR3, the full variable domain is EAGVVQSPRYKIIEKKQPVAFWCNPISGHNTLYWYLQNLGQGPELLIRYENEEAVDDSQLPKDRFSAERLKGVDSTLKIQPAELGDSAVYLCASSFLGTSETDEQFFGPGTRLTVL.

The genes are TRBV5-4 and TRBJ1-2; TRBD1 aligns across 11 bases. The CDR3 extends over 16 amino acids. In germline, CDR1 is SGHNT, CDR2 YYREEE (reference sequence). V was clipped by 6 bases and J by 8 bases; unmatched bases: 15. The CDR3, as DNA: TGTGCCAGCAACCCGGGACAGGGGGAGTATGGGGTGGGCTACACCTTC. This encodes CASNPGQGEYGVGYTF.